Here is one TCR beta chain with its context. The CDR3 covers 15 residues. Germline values: CDR1 MNHEY, CDR2 SVGEGT. The V end lost 6 bases, the J end lost 4 bases, and 16 bases lay between the germline ends. This specimen belongs to a study of blood T cell repertoires in COVID-19. Overall study: Samples came from the United States, Italy and Spain, spanning acute and convalescent COVID-19.

Authors' methods: From reference gene primer amplification, estimates of nucleated cell counts were derived. Some clones are missing from TCRdb's copy, which holds only in-frame ones; the method was immunoSEQ multiplex PCR. V, J and clone size are those of that table, while D and trimming were read from the DNA. The table records 110,000 to 150,000 clones, roughly 89% of them present only once. Assignments of participants to cohorts depended upon their own reported clinical history. Recovered status in Cohort 3 required two negative PCRs, clearance, or symptom resolution. The sample taken for sequencing was PBMCs or T cells enriched from blood (not recorded which). The receptor comes from a man aged 50 to 60 who had recovered from COVID-19. The chain joins TRBV6-2 or TRBV6-3 to TRBJ1-5, with TRBD1 as a possible D gene (5 bases). The CDR3 protein is CASSGWAGPNQPQHF. CDR3 DNA sequence: TGTGCCAGCAGCGGATGGGCAGGGCCAAATCAGCCCCAGCATTTT.